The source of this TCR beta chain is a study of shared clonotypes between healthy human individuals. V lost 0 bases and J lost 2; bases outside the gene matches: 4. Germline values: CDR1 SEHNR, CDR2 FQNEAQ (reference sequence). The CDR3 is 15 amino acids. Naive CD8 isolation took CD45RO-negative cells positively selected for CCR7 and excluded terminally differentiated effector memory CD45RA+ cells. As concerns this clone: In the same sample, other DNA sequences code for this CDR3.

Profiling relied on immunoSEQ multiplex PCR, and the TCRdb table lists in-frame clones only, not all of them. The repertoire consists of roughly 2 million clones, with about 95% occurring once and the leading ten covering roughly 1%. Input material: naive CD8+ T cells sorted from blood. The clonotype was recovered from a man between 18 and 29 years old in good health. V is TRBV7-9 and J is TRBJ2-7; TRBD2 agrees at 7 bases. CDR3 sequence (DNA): TGTGCCAGCAGCTTAGCAGGCGGGAGTACCTACGAGCAGTACTTC. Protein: CASSLAGGSTYEQYF. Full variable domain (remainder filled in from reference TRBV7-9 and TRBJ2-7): DTGVSQNPRHKITKRGQNVTFRCDPISEHNRLYWYRQTLGQGPEFLTYFQNEAQLEKSRLLSDRFSAERPKGSFSTLEIQRTEQGDSAMYLCASSLAGGSTYEQYFGPGTRLTVT.